This TCR beta chain was obtained from a study of response to subunit inactivated influenza vaccine. Points from the study as a whole: Each seasonal influenza vaccination recruits few new T cells, the authors suggested.

CDR3 length: 17 amino acids. The V and J ends lost 4 bases and 3 bases, in that order; junction bases with no gene match: 10. The germline V gene has CDR1 LGHNA and CDR2 YSLEER. In TCRdb, the RT-PCR reads were re-called with MiXCR into one record per CDR3 protein. The sample holds fewer than 600,000 distinct CDR3 sequences, approximately 7.2% seen once. This clonotype was seen only a few times. What it binds is unknown. The genes are TRBV4-3 and TRBJ2-3, with TRBD1 matching 10 bases. This clonotype was sampled from a man aged 45-69 years who received an inactivated influenza vaccine. This sample comprised PBMCs from blood, obtained less than 25 months after vaccination. The CDR3 is CASSPTPRTGGTDTQYF. CDR3 DNA sequence: TGCGCCAGCAGCCCGACCCCTCGGACAGGGGGGACAGATACGCAGTATTTT.